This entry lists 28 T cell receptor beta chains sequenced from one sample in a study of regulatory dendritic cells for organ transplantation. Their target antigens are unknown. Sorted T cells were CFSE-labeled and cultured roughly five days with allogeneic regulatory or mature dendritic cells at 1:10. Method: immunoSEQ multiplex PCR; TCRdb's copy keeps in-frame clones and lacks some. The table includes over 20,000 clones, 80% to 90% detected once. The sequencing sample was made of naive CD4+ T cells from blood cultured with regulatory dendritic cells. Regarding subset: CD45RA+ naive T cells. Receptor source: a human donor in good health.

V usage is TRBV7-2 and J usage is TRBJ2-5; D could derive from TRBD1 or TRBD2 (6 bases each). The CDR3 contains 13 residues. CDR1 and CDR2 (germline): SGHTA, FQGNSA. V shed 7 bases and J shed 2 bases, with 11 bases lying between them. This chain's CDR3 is CASTTRGQETQYF. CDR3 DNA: TGTGCCAGCACGACTAGGGGGCAAGAGACCCAGTACTTC.

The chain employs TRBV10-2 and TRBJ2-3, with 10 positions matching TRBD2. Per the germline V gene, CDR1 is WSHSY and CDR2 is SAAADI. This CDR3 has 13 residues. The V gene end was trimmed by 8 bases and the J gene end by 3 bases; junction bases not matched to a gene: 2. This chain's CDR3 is CASLLAGTDTQYF. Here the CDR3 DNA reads TGCGCCAGCTTACTAGCGGGAACAGATACGCAGTATTTT.

This CDR3 reads CASSMTPYEQYF. In DNA, the CDR3 is TGTGCCAGCAGCATGACACCGTACGAGCAGTACTTC. The genes are TRBV7-2 and TRBJ2-7; no reliable D call. The V gene lost 5 bases and the J gene lost 4 bases, with 9 bases spanning the gap. This CDR3 region has 12 residues. From germline, CDR1 is SGHTA and CDR2 FQGNSA.

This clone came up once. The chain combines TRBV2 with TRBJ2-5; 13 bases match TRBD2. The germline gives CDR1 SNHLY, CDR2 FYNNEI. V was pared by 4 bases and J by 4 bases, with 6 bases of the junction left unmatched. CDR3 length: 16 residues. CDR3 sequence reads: CASSGGLAGDRETQYF. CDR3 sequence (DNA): TGTGCCAGCAGTGGAGGACTAGCGGGAGACCGAGAGACCCAGTACTTC.

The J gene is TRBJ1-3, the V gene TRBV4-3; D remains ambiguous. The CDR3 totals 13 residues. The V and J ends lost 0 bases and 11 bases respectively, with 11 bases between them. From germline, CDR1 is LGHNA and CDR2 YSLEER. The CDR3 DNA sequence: TGCGCCAGCAGCCAAGATACGGCCAGACCCATATATTTT. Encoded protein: CASSQDTARPIYF.

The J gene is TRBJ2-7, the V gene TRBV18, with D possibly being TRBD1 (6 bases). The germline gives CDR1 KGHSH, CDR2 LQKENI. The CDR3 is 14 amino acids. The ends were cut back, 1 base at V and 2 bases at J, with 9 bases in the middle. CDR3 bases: TGTGCCAGCTCACCACAAGGACAGACCTACGAGCAGTACTTC. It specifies CASSPQGQTYEQYF.

The CDR3 nucleotides are TGTGCCAGCAGGGGGGACAGGCCCCCCTACGAGCAGTACTTC. Its protein product is CASRGDRPPYEQYF. V is TRBV6-5 and J is TRBJ2-7, with 8 bases matching TRBD1. The CDR3 is 14 residues long. Per germline, CDR1 MNHEY and CDR2 SVGAGI. With V trimmed by 6 bases and J by 2 bases, 6 bases remained unmatched.

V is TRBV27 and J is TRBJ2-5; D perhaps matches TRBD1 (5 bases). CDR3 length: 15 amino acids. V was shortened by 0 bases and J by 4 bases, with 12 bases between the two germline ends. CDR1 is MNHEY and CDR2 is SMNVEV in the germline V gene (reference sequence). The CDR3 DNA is TGTGCCAGCAGTTTATCGGGTCCTCAGGGAGAGACCCAGTACTTC. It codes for CASSLSGPQGETQYF.

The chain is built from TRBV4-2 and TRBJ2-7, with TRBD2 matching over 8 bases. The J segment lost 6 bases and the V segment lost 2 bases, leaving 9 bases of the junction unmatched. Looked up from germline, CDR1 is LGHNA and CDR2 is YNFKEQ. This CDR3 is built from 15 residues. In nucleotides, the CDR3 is TGTGCCAGCAGCCAATTCAGCGGGGGAGCGGGCGAGCAGTACTTC. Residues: CASSQFSGGAGEQYF.

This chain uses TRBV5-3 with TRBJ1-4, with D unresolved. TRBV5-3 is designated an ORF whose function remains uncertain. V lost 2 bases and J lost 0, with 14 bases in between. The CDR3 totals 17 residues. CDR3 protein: CARSFPGRHATNEKLFF. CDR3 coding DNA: TGTGCCAGAAGCTTCCCCGGCAGACATGCAACTAATGAAAAACTGTTTTTT.

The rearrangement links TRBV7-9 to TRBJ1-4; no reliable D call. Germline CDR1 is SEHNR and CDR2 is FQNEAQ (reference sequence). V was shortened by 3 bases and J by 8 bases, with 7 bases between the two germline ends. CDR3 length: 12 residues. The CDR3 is CASSFGREKLFF. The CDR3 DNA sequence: TGTGCCAGCAGCTTTGGGAGGGAAAAACTGTTTTTT.

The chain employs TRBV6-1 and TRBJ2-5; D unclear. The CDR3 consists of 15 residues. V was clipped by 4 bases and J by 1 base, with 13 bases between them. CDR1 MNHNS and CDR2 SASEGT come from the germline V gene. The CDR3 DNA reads TGTGCCAGCAGTGCCGAGTGGGATACCCAAGAGACCCAGTACTTC. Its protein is CASSAEWDTQETQYF.

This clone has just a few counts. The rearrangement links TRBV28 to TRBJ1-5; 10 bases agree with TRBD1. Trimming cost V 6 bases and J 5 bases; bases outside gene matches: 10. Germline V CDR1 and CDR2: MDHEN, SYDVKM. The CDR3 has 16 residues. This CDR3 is CASSPSAGTGDQPQHF. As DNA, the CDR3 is TGTGCCAGCAGCCCCTCGGCGGGGACAGGGGATCAGCCCCAGCATTTT.

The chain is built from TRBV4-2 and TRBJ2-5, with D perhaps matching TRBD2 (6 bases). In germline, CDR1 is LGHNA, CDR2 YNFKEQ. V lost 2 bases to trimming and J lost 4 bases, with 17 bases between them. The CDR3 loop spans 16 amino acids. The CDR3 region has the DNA TGTGCCAGCAGCCAATCTACCGCCGTGGGGGGAGAGACCCAGTACTTC. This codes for CASSQSTAVGGETQYF.

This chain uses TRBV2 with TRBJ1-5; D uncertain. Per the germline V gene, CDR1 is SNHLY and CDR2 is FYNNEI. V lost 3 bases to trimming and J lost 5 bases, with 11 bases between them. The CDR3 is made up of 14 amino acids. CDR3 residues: CASSDGQTYQPQHF. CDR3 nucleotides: TGTGCCAGCAGTGATGGGCAGACATATCAGCCCCAGCATTTT.

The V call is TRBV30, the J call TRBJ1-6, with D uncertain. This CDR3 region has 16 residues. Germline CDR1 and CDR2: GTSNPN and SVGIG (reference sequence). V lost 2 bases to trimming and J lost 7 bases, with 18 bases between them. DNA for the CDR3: TGTGCCTGGAGTTCCGGAGGGTTAGTTCCCAATTCACCCCTCCACTTT. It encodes CAWSSGGLVPNSPLHF.

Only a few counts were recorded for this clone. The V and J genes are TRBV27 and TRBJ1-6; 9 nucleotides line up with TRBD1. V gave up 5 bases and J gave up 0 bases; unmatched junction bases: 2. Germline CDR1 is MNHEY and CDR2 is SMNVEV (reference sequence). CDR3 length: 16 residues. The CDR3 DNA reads TGTGCCAGCAGTGGGGACAGGGACTCCTATAATTCACCCCTCCACTTT. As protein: CASSGDRDSYNSPLHF.

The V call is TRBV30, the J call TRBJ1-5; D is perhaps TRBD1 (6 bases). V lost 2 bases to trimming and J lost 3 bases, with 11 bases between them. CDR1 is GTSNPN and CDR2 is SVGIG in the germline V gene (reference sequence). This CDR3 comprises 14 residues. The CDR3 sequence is CAWSRGQANQPQHF. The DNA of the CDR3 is TGTGCCTGGAGTCGGGGGCAGGCCAATCAGCCCCAGCATTTT.

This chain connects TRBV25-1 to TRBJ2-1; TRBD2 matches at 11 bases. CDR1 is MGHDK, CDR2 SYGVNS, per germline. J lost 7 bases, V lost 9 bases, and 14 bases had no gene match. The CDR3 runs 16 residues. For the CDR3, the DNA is TGTGCCAGGACCCAAGAGACTAGCGGGATTCCGAATGAGCAGTTCTTC. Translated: CARTQETSGIPNEQFF.

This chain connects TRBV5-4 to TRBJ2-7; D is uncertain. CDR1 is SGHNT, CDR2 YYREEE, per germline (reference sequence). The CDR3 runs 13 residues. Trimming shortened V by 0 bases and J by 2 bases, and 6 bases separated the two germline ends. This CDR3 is CASSLAGPYEQYF. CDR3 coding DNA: TGTGCCAGCAGCTTGGCCGGACCCTACGAGCAGTACTTC.

The CDR3 reads CASSFRQGTDEQYF. Written as DNA, the CDR3 is TGTGCCAGCAGTTTTCGGCAGGGGACGGACGAGCAGTACTTC. The chain is built from TRBV28 and TRBJ2-7; a possible D gene is TRBD1 (6 bases). Trimming stripped 3 bases from V and 5 bases from J, with 14 bases between. This CDR3 comprises 14 residues. Looked up from germline, CDR1 is MDHEN and CDR2 is SYDVKM.

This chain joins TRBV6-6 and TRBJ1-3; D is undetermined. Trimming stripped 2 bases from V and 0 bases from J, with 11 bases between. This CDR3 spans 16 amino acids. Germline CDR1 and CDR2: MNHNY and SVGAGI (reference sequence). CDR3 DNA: TGTGCCAGCAGTTACGGCGCTTCAAGCTCTGGAAACACCATATATTTT. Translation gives CASSYGASSSGNTIYF.

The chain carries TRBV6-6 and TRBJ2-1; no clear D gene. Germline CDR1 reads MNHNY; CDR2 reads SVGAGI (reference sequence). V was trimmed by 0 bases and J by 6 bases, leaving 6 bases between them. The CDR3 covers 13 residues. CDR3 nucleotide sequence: TGTGCCAGCAGTTACTCTCCTCGCAATGAGCAGTTCTTC. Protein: CASSYSPRNEQFF.

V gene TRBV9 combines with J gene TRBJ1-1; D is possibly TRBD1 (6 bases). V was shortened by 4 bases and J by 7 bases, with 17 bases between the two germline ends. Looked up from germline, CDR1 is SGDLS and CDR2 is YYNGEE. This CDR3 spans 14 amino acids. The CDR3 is CASSPKGEIYEAFF. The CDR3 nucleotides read TGTGCCAGCAGCCCAAAGGGGGAGATTTATGAAGCTTTCTTT.

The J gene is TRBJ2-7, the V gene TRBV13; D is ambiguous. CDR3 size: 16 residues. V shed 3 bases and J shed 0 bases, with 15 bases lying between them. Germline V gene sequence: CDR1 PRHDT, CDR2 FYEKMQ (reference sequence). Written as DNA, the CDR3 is TGTGCCAGCAGCTTTAGTAGGTCCCTTAGCTCCTACGAGCAGTACTTC. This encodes CASSFSRSLSSYEQYF.

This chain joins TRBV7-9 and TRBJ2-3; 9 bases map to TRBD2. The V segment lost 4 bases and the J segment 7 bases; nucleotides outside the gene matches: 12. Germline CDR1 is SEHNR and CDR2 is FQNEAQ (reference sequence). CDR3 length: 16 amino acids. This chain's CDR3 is CASSWLTSGPSYTQYF. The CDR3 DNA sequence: TGTGCCAGCAGCTGGCTAACTAGCGGGCCTTCCTATACGCAGTATTTT.

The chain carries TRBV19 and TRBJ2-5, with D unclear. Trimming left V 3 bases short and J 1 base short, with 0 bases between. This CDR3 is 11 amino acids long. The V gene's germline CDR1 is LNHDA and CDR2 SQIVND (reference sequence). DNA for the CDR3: TGTGCCAGTAGTATCCAAGAGACCCAGTACTTC. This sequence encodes CASSIQETQYF.

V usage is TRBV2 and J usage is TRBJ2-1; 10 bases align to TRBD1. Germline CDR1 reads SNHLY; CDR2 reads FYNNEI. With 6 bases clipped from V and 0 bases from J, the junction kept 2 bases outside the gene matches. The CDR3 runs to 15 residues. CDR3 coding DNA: TGTGCCAGCAGGGGGGACAGGGGCTCCTACAATGAGCAGTTCTTC. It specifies CASRGDRGSYNEQFF.